This entry concerns a single T cell receptor (beta chain). Antigen: not known. PCR was performed using 60 Vbeta and 13 Jbeta primers. The protocol was immunoSEQ multiplex PCR, while the TCRdb copy is restricted to in-frame clones and leaves out a portion. The profile shows over 95,000 clones, roughly 80% of them singletons. This CDR3 has 15 amino acids. Per germline, CDR1 SGHRS and CDR2 YFSETQ. Germline trimming cut 4 bases from V and 2 bases from J; bases unmatched to any gene: 6. This record belongs to a study of cytomegalovirus exposure and HLA in healthy donors. Broader study findings: HLA alleles showed associations with about 15,000 TCR beta sequences in a later analysis, at a 0.05 false discovery rate. There were several of the most significant clusters that appeared linked to common viral pathogens in a later analysis. With later analysis, a missense DCLRE1C variant became linked to TCR beta V- and J-gene trimming. Cytomegalovirus-associated status was assigned to about 150 TCR beta chains.

The clonotype was recovered from a female donor in good health and CMV-seronegative. This sequence joins TRBV5-1 and TRBJ2-3; 8 bases line up with TRBD1. Sequencing was done on a sample of PBMCs. The chain's CDR3 is CASSHQGAFTDTQYF. The CDR3, as DNA: TGCGCCAGCAGCCATCAGGGGGCATTCACAGATACGCAGTATTTT.